This T cell receptor (beta chain) appears in the sequencing data of a study of shared clonotypes between healthy human individuals. Study summary: Each donor's CD8 memory used one plate, CD8 naive two, each CD4 subset three. Study observations and caveats: Lower generation probabilities were found for non-shared clonotypes than for those shared by all four donors.

In the study's own analysis: Junction-only sequences without quality scores came from ImmunoSEQ, so filtering differed. This table comes from immunoSEQ multiplex PCR, and its TCRdb copy is limited to in-frame clones, with some not included. That table furnishes V, J and clone size, whereas the DNA furnished D and trimming. The sample has a few hundred thousand clones, 65% seen once. Of note for this clone: Its matching antigen is unknown.

The source material was memory CD4+ T cells sorted from blood. Specified subset: CD45RA-negative fraction. The clonotype was recovered from a young man in good health.

This CDR3 reads CASSLTSAYEQYF. The CDR3 nucleotides read TGTGCCAGCAGCTTAACTAGCGCCTACGAGCAGTACTTC. The V gene is TRBV7-3, the J gene TRBJ2-7; tentative D call: TRBD2 (5 bases). The germline gives CDR1 SGHTA, CDR2 FQGTGA. This CDR3 comprises 13 residues. Trimming left V 0 bases short and J 2 bases short, with 5 bases between.